A single sample gave rise to the 27 T cell receptor beta chains below, sequenced in a study of T cells after posttransplantation cyclophosphamide (dated by TCRdb to 2016 to 2018). Libraries were prepared through the immunoSEQ multiplex PCR assay. Imported from immuneACCESS, the table was reduced by TCRdb to in-frame sequences with V and J called. These copies leave out some clones; in studies compared against another copy, an unresolved V gene accounts for under half, and the cause of the remainder is not known. In this sample the table shows roughly 7,000 clones, around 72% of which occur a single time. The ten largest clones add up to roughly 29% of the sample. The sequenced sample consisted of memory CD4+ T cells sorted from blood. Source of these receptors: a woman aged 45 to 65 in good health and a related stem cell transplant donor.

This clone was detected only once. This likely stems from a read error, as it lies one base from a far larger clone. This chain joins TRBV6-5 and TRBJ2-2; D unresolved. This CDR3 comprises 13 residues. V was trimmed by 10 bases and J by 7 bases, leaving 16 bases between them. Germline values: CDR1 MNHEY, CDR2 SVGAGI. The CDR3 DNA reads as TGTGCCATCAGCCTTCTAGGAATCGGGGAGCTGTTTTTT. Its translation is CAISLLGIGELFF.

The gene calls are TRBV28 and TRBJ1-1, with 9 bases fitting TRBD1. This CDR3 contains 15 residues. CDR1 MDHEN and CDR2 SYDVKM come from the germline V gene. Trimming at V came to 4 bases and at J to 4 bases, leaving 7 bases not matched to a gene. CDR3 protein: CASSYLQGAGTEAFF. The CDR3 DNA sequence: TGTGCCAGCAGTTACTTACAGGGGGCGGGCACTGAAGCTTTCTTT.

The CDR3 sequence is CASSFSARQGEFYGYTF. Written as DNA, the CDR3 is TGTGCCAGCAGCTTTTCTGCTAGACAGGGCGAATTCTATGGCTACACCTTC. This rearrangement joins TRBV7-2 to TRBJ1-2, with TRBD1 identical over 7 bases. CDR1 and CDR2 (germline): SGHTA, FQGNSA. The length of the CDR3 is 17 residues. V gave up 3 bases and J gave up 4 bases; unmatched junction bases: 14.

The chain has TRBV30 and TRBJ1-6; TRBD1 might be the D (6 bases). The V gene lost 0 bases and the J gene lost 10 bases, with 13 bases spanning the gap. There are 14 residues in the CDR3. Germline V lookup: CDR1 GTSNPN, CDR2 SVGIG (reference sequence). The CDR3 DNA follows: TGTGCCTGGAGTGTACCAGGGGTGGACTCACCCCTCCACTTT. Its translation is CAWSVPGVDSPLHF.

V and J are TRBV15 and TRBJ2-6; D uncertain. Germline V CDR1 and CDR2: LNHNV, YYDKDF (reference sequence). V lost 3 bases, J lost 4 bases, and 13 bases lay in between. The CDR3 contains 16 residues. The CDR3 reads CATSSGFRSGANVLTF. The CDR3 coding sequence is TGTGCCACCAGCAGCGGGTTCCGATCAGGGGCCAACGTCCTGACTTTC.

This clone was seen only a few times. The chain carries TRBV4-1 and TRBJ1-2; 10 bases line up with TRBD1. V shed 0 bases and J 1 base; nucleotides not matched to a gene: 14. The length of the CDR3 is 20 residues. CDR1 MGHRA and CDR2 YSYEKL come from the germline V gene. The CDR3 DNA follows: TGCGCCAGCAGCCAAGAAAAGAGGGGGACAGGGGCCTCTGATAACTATGGCTACACCTTC. The encoded protein is CASSQEKRGTGASDNYGYTF.

The gene calls are TRBV15 and TRBJ2-2; D perhaps matches TRBD2 (5 bases). Germline V gene lookup returns CDR1 LNHNV and CDR2 YYDKDF (reference sequence). The CDR3 totals 16 residues. Trimming removed 0 bases at V and 7 bases at J, with 15 bases between. The CDR3 region is CATSRDLSGVHGELFF. In DNA form, the CDR3 reads TGTGCCACCAGCAGAGATCTATCCGGGGTTCACGGGGAGCTGTTTTTT.

This clone was seen more than once but under ten times. V is TRBV28 and J is TRBJ2-7; D is possibly TRBD2 (6 bases). V was pared by 4 bases and J by 5 bases, with 15 bases between. The CDR3 sequence is 14 residues long. Germline V gene lookup returns CDR1 MDHEN and CDR2 SYDVKM. This chain's CDR3 is CASSWGWAGHEQYF. The DNA for the CDR3 is TGTGCCAGCAGTTGGGGATGGGCGGGACACGAGCAGTACTTC.

This chain's CDR3 is CASSLCRAGANVLTF. As DNA, the CDR3 is TGTGCCAGCAGTTTATGCAGAGCGGGGGCCAACGTCCTGACTTTC. V gene TRBV28 combines with J gene TRBJ2-6; D not resolved. Germline V lookup: CDR1 MDHEN, CDR2 SYDVKM. Trimming removed 0 bases at V and 4 bases at J, with 7 bases between. The CDR3 has 15 amino acids.

V is TRBV5-1 and J is TRBJ2-2; 8 nucleotides agree with TRBD1. This CDR3 is built from 16 residues. V trimming: 4 bases; J trimming: 3 bases; junction bases outside the gene matches: 8. Germline CDR1 reads SGHRS; CDR2 reads YFSETQ. The CDR3 loop reads CASSPGGAPYTGELFF. CDR3 DNA sequence: TGCGCCAGCAGCCCAGGGGGCGCCCCGTACACCGGGGAGCTGTTTTTT. Full variable domain (remainder filled in from reference TRBV5-1 and TRBJ2-2): KAGVTQTPRYLIKTRGQQVTLSCSPISGHRSVSWYQQTPGQGLQFLFEYFSETQRNKGNFPGRFSGRQFSNSRSEMNVSTLELGDSALYLCASSPGGAPYTGELFFGEGSRLTVL.

The CDR3 nucleotides are TGTGCCAGCAGCCCCTCGGGCAGGGCCCTAAGGACATATGGCTACACCTTC. This codes for CASSPSGRALRTYGYTF. The chain links TRBV7-9 to TRBJ1-2, with TRBD1 as a possible D gene (5 bases). Germline CDR1 SEHNR, CDR2 FQNEAQ (reference sequence). V dropped 5 bases and J dropped 5 bases, with 24 bases sitting between them. This CDR3 comprises 17 residues.

The V call is TRBV5-1, the J call TRBJ2-5, with 10 positions matching TRBD1. This CDR3 region has 14 residues. CDR1 SGHRS and CDR2 YFSETQ come from the germline V gene. The V gene end was trimmed by 1 base and the J gene end by 4 bases; junction bases not matched to a gene: 1. The CDR3 spells CASSLRDRGETQYF. Here the CDR3 DNA reads TGCGCCAGCAGCTTGAGGGACAGGGGAGAGACCCAGTACTTC.

This clone appeared a few times. This rearrangement joins TRBV7-9 to TRBJ2-3; the match to TRBD1 covers 9 bases. Germline lookup yields CDR1 SEHNR and CDR2 FQNEAQ (reference sequence). J was trimmed by 4 bases and V by 4 bases; bases with no gene match: 3. This CDR3 is 14 amino acids long. The CDR3 DNA is TGTGCCAGCAGCTCGACAGGGGGGGCAGATACGCAGTATTTT. This codes for CASSSTGGADTQYF.

The chain joins TRBV6-5 to TRBJ1-1; 7 nucleotides line up with TRBD1. The CDR3 length is 13 residues. Germline V gene data show CDR1 as MNHEY and CDR2 as SVGAGI. V shed 7 bases and J 6 bases; nucleotides not matched to a gene: 8. CDR3 nucleotide sequence: TGTGCCAGCAAAAGGGGGCCCGGTGCTGAAGCTTTCTTT. Residues: CASKRGPGAEAFF.

The J gene is TRBJ1-2, the V gene TRBV6-5, with D tentatively TRBD1 (6 bases). Per the germline V gene, CDR1 is MNHEY and CDR2 is SVGAGI. V gave up 2 bases and J gave up 8 bases, with 21 bases separating them. This CDR3 is built from 16 residues. CDR3 region: CASSYHPGAGAPGYTF. The CDR3 bases are TGTGCCAGCAGTTACCACCCAGGCGCGGGGGCGCCCGGCTACACCTTC.

The chain recombines TRBV2 with TRBJ2-1; TRBD2 matches 15 bases. Germline V lookup: CDR1 SNHLY, CDR2 FYNNEI. This CDR3 has 19 residues. J lost 7 bases, V lost 5 bases, and 15 bases had no gene match. The CDR3 bases are TGTGCCAGCAGTCTAATTCGGACTAGCGGGAGGGCCGTAAGGAATGAGCAGTTCTTC. It is translated as CASSLIRTSGRAVRNEQFF.

This clone was observed a single time. V usage is TRBV5-1 and J usage is TRBJ1-2, with D possibly matching TRBD1 (6 bases). V was shortened by 3 bases and J by 8 bases, with 14 bases between the two germline ends. Germline V gene lookup returns CDR1 SGHRS and CDR2 YFSETQ. This CDR3 is built from 13 residues. The CDR3 DNA is TGCGCCAGCAGCTCACAGGGAGTCACGGGCTACACCTTC. This translates into CASSSQGVTGYTF. The whole variable domain, filled in from reference TRBV5-1 and TRBJ1-2, reads KAGVTQTPRYLIKTRGQQVTLSCSPISGHRSVSWYQQTPGQGLQFLFEYFSETQRNKGNFPGRFSGRQFSNSRSEMNVSTLELGDSALYLCASSSQGVTGYTFGSGTRLTVV.

The chain recombines TRBV5-1 with TRBJ1-1; 7 bases are a match to TRBD1. The germline V gene has CDR1 SGHRS and CDR2 YFSETQ. V shed 6 bases and J 5 bases; nucleotides not matched to a gene: 7. The CDR3 runs 13 residues. The CDR3 DNA is TGCGCCAGCAATACAGGGGTGGAAACTGAAGCTTTCTTT. It specifies CASNTGVETEAFF.

This chain uses TRBV5-4 with TRBJ2-1; D not certain. CDR1 and CDR2 (germline): SGHNT, YYREEE (reference sequence). The CDR3 is 12 amino acids. Trimming removed 2 bases at V and 6 bases at J, with 6 bases between. The CDR3 nucleotides read TGTGCCAGCAGCTTCTCGGGCAATGAGCAGTTCTTC. Protein sequence: CASSFSGNEQFF.

The J gene is TRBJ2-5, the V gene TRBV6-6; maybe TRBD1 (5 bases). Germline V gene data show CDR1 as MNHNY and CDR2 as SVGAGI (reference sequence). The CDR3 contains 14 residues. V lost 0 bases and J 3 bases, leaving 8 bases between the germline ends. CDR3 nucleotides: TGTGCCAGCAGTTACTCGGGCAGGGAAGAGACCCAGTACTTC. Its protein is CASSYSGREETQYF.

The gene calls are TRBV15 and TRBJ2-1, with D possibly being TRBD2 (6 bases). V was pared by 3 bases and J by 10 bases, with 16 bases between. This CDR3 contains 14 residues. Per germline, CDR1 LNHNV and CDR2 YYDKDF (reference sequence). The chain's CDR3 is CATSSLGGSMEQFF. The CDR3 nucleotides are TGTGCCACCAGCAGCTTAGGAGGGTCCATGGAGCAGTTCTTC.

This rearrangement joins TRBV7-3 to TRBJ2-3, with TRBD2 identical over 7 bases. The CDR3 covers 14 residues. Germline lookup yields CDR1 SGHTA and CDR2 FQGTGA. The V gene end was trimmed by 2 bases and the J gene end by 6 bases; junction bases not matched to a gene: 5. The CDR3 coding sequence is TGTGCCAGCAGCTTATCTAGCGGAGCGGATACGCAGTATTTT. Translation: CASSLSSGADTQYF.

This clone was observed a handful of times. The chain employs TRBV7-3 and TRBJ2-1; 9 bases align to TRBD2. CDR3 length: 15 amino acids. CDR1 and CDR2 from the germline V gene are SGHTA and FQGTGA. Trimming cost V 5 bases and J 7 bases; bases outside gene matches: 9. This CDR3 is CASSPYGLAINEQFF. As DNA, the CDR3 is TGTGCCAGCAGCCCCTATGGACTAGCGATAAATGAGCAGTTCTTC.

V is TRBV12-5 and J is TRBJ2-3, with a weak D call TRBD2 (6 bases). Trimming left V 5 bases short and J 1 base short, with 10 bases between. CDR3 size: 14 residues. The V gene's germline CDR1 is LGHNT and CDR2 FRNRAP. This CDR3 is CASGPGVGTDTQYF. The CDR3 DNA follows: TGTGCTAGTGGTCCGGGGGTAGGCACAGATACGCAGTATTTT.

The chain links TRBV5-1 to TRBJ2-1; a weak D match, TRBD1 (6 bases). Germline CDR1 reads SGHRS; CDR2 reads YFSETQ. The CDR3 loop spans 15 amino acids. Trimming removed 1 base from V and 7 bases from J, with 15 bases in between. CDR3 nucleotides: TGCGCCAGCAGCTTGATAGGGGGTGGTATGAATGAGCAGTTCTTC. It is translated as CASSLIGGGMNEQFF.

The chain joins TRBV6-1 to TRBJ2-1; TRBD1 agrees at 7 bases. CDR1 is MNHNS, CDR2 SASEGT, per germline. Losses at the gene ends were 8 bases for V and 8 bases for J; bases not matched to a gene: 6. CDR3 length: 12 amino acids. CDR3 nucleotides: TGTGCCAGCGGAAGAGGGGGCTATGAGCAGTTCTTC. Protein product: CASGRGGYEQFF.

The genes are TRBV2 and TRBJ2-5; 7 nucleotides line up with TRBD2. The J call is uncertain, as TRBJ2-7 better fits the DNA end. The CDR3 consists of 14 residues. CDR1 is SNHLY and CDR2 is FYNNEI in the germline V gene. The CDR3 DNA follows: TGTGCCAGCGGGCTGGTGGCGGGAGACGTCGAGCAGTACTTC. Translated, it gives CASGLVAGDVEQYF.